A single sample gave rise to the 19 T cell receptor beta chains below, sequenced in a study of siplizumab effects on memory and regulatory T cells. This table comes from immunoSEQ multiplex PCR, and its TCRdb copy is limited to in-frame clones, with some not included. The repertoire has 100,000 or so clones, 94% of them found once; the top ten carry around 0.6%. The sequenced sample was Tregs sorted from blood. The source of these receptors is a human donor in good health.

The chain employs TRBV6-4 and TRBJ1-5; the match to TRBD1 covers 7 bases. The CDR3 length is 13 residues. The germline V gene encodes CDR1 MRHNA and CDR2 SNTAGT. The J segment lost 4 bases and the V segment lost 8 bases, leaving 5 bases of the junction unmatched. CDR3 residues: CASARGWNQPQHF. The CDR3 bases are TGTGCCAGCGCCAGGGGGTGGAATCAGCCCCAGCATTTT.

The chain employs TRBV5-6 and TRBJ1-2; unclear D gene. Germline V CDR1 and CDR2: SGHDT, YYEEEE. The ends were cut back, 4 bases at V and 8 bases at J, with 18 bases in the middle. The CDR3 is 14 amino acids. The CDR3 loop is CASSVMGDRRGYTF. The CDR3 DNA follows: TGTGCCAGCAGCGTTATGGGAGACCGGAGGGGCTACACCTTC.

The rearrangement joins TRBV7-9 to TRBJ2-2; 7 nucleotides line up with TRBD1. The V segment lost 11 bases and the J segment 1 base; nucleotides outside the gene matches: 7. Germline assignment: CDR1 SEHNR and CDR2 FQNEAQ (reference sequence). The CDR3 has 14 amino acids. The CDR3 DNA sequence: TGTGCCCAGACCGGGACAGAGAACACCGGGGAGCTGTTTTTT. Amino acids: CAQTGTENTGELFF.

The CDR3 coding sequence is TGCAGCGTTGAAGGGCCGGGACTAGCGGGAATGTGGGGCACAGATACGCAGTATTTT. As protein: CSVEGPGLAGMWGTDTQYF. The chain carries TRBV29-1 and TRBJ2-3; 13 nucleotides match TRBD2. Germline-derived CDR1 and CDR2 are SQVTM and ANQGSEA. The CDR3 is 19 residues long. J was trimmed by 1 base and V by 1 base; bases with no gene match: 11.

The chain has TRBV14 and TRBJ1-5; TRBD1 agrees at 9 bases. The length of the CDR3 is 19 residues. Germline values: CDR1 SGHDN, CDR2 FVKESK. V shed 4 bases and J 0 bases; nucleotides not matched to a gene: 13. The CDR3 DNA reads TGTGCCAGCAGCCTACGTTCGGGACAGGGTCCTTATAGCAATCAGCCCCAGCATTTT. Its translation: CASSLRSGQGPYSNQPQHF.

The rearrangement joins TRBV18 to TRBJ2-6; D gene unclear. Germline CDR1 is KGHSH and CDR2 is LQKENI. V lost 4 bases, J lost 0 bases, and 10 bases lay in between. CDR3 length equals 16 residues. CDR3 nucleotides: TGTGCCAGCTCACTTCTAGAGTACTCTGGGGCCAACGTCCTGACTTTC. It is translated as CASSLLEYSGANVLTF.

V usage is TRBV5-6 and J usage is TRBJ2-7, with D perhaps given as TRBD1 or TRBD2 (5 bases each). Trimming pared 5 bases from V and 7 bases from J, leaving 19 bases between. The CDR3 is 14 residues long. Germline CDR1 reads SGHDT; CDR2 reads YYEEEE. The CDR3 spells CASSLGTLLEEQYF. The CDR3, as DNA: TGTGCCAGCAGTTTAGGGACCCTCCTTGAGGAGCAGTACTTC.

The rearrangement links TRBV19 to TRBJ1-2, with 8 bases fitting TRBD1. J was trimmed by 1 base and V by 1 base; bases with no gene match: 5. CDR1 and CDR2 (germline): LNHDA, SQIVND (reference sequence). The CDR3 totals 16 residues. CDR3 DNA sequence: TGTGCCAGTAGTATAGTTGGGACAGGAAGTAACTATGGCTACACCTTC. Amino acid sequence: CASSIVGTGSNYGYTF.

The chain carries TRBV5-8 and TRBJ1-2; D is ambiguous. The length of the CDR3 is 13 residues. The germline V and J ends were trimmed by 4 bases and 4 bases, with 11 bases remaining between them. Germline V gene lookup returns CDR1 SGHTS and CDR2 YDEGEE. As DNA, the CDR3 is TGTGCCAGCAGCCTAGGGATTCTCTATGGCTACACCTTC. Translating it yields CASSLGILYGYTF.

V is TRBV7-3 and J is TRBJ2-2, with D unresolved. Germline values: CDR1 SGHTA, CDR2 FQGTGA. The CDR3 has 13 residues. V lost 0 bases, J lost 3 bases, and 2 bases lay in between. CDR3 amino acids: CASSLTYTGELFF. The CDR3 bases are TGTGCCAGCAGCTTAACCTACACCGGGGAGCTGTTTTTT.

The V call is TRBV5-1, the J call TRBJ2-3; TRBD1 agrees at 7 bases. Trimming at V came to 8 bases and at J to 3 bases, leaving 12 bases not matched to a gene. Germline CDR1 SGHRS, CDR2 YFSETQ. This CDR3 region has 15 residues. Here the CDR3 DNA reads TGCGCCAGTAAGAACAACAGGGGAGAGACAGATACGCAGTATTTT. Protein sequence: CASKNNRGETDTQYF. Complete variable domain (other parts from reference TRBV5-1 and TRBJ2-3): KAGVTQTPRYLIKTRGQQVTLSCSPISGHRSVSWYQQTPGQGLQFLFEYFSETQRNKGNFPGRFSGRQFSNSRSEMNVSTLELGDSALYLCASKNNRGETDTQYFGPGTRLTVL.

The chain employs TRBV6-6 and TRBJ1-1; D unresolved. The ends were cut back, 5 bases at V and 1 base at J, with 14 bases in the middle. Germline V gives CDR1 MNHNY, CDR2 SVGAGI (reference sequence). This CDR3 has 15 amino acids. The CDR3 loop is CASSRRAGGNTEAFF. The CDR3 DNA sequence: TGTGCCAGCAGTCGACGGGCAGGAGGGAACACTGAAGCTTTCTTT.

V is TRBV5-6 and J is TRBJ2-1, with 11 bases identical to TRBD1. V trimming: 4 bases; J trimming: 8 bases; junction bases outside the gene matches: 5. The CDR3 consists of 14 residues. Germline V gene data show CDR1 as SGHDT and CDR2 as YYEEEE. The CDR3 sequence: CASSGTGGQYEQFF. CDR3 DNA sequence: TGTGCCAGCAGCGGGACAGGGGGTCAGTATGAGCAGTTCTTC.

This chain connects TRBV2 to TRBJ2-3; possibly TRBD1 or TRBD2 for D (7 bases each). V was shortened by 5 bases and J by 5 bases, with 17 bases between the two germline ends. The germline CDR1 and CDR2 sequences are SNHLY and FYNNEI. CDR3 length: 15 amino acids. The CDR3 reads CASSRASGGVDTQYF. CDR3 in DNA: TGTGCCAGCAGTAGGGCCTCAGGGGGGGTAGATACGCAGTATTTT.

The chain is built from TRBV28 and TRBJ2-7, with TRBD1 matching 9 bases. The germline CDR1 and CDR2 sequences are MDHEN and SYDVKM. V trimming: 2 bases; J trimming: 5 bases; junction bases outside the gene matches: 7. The CDR3 length is 15 residues. CDR3 bases: TGTGCCAGCAGTTTAGGAGGGACAGGGAATAACGAGCAGTACTTC. As protein: CASSLGGTGNNEQYF.

V gene TRBV19 combines with J gene TRBJ2-5; 9 positions match TRBD2. The CDR3 consists of 14 residues. V lost 8 bases, J lost 4 bases, and 8 bases stayed unmatched. Germline V CDR1 and CDR2: LNHDA, SQIVND (reference sequence). CDR3 loop: CASFSGSGGETQYF. The DNA for the CDR3 is TGTGCCAGTTTTAGCGGGAGTGGGGGAGAGACCCAGTACTTC.

This sequence joins TRBV11-2 and TRBJ2-7; possible D gene TRBD2, 6 bases. CDR1 is SGHAT and CDR2 is FQNNGV in the germline V gene. This CDR3 has 15 amino acids. Trimming took 5 bases from V and 6 from J, leaving 20 bases between them. For the CDR3, the DNA is TGTGCCAGCAGCCACGTAAGGACTAACCGATTCGAGCAGTACTTC. Its protein is CASSHVRTNRFEQYF. Full variable domain (rest looked up from reference TRBV11-2 and TRBJ2-7): EAGVAQSPRYKIIEKRQSVAFWCNPISGHATLYWYQQILGQGPKLLIQFQNNGVVDDSQLPKDRFSAERLKGVDSTLKIQPAKLEDSAVYLCASSHVRTNRFEQYFGPGTRLTVT.

The rearrangement links TRBV6-1 to TRBJ1-1; D is possibly TRBD1 (5 bases). The V gene lost 1 base and the J gene lost 4 bases, with 13 bases spanning the gap. The CDR3 is 15 residues long. Germline values: CDR1 MNHNS, CDR2 SASEGT. Here the CDR3 DNA reads TGTGCCAGCAGTGAAGGTCAGGGTTTGGGCACTGAAGCTTTCTTT. It yields the protein CASSEGQGLGTEAFF.

This clone was picked up one time. The V call is TRBV6-1, the J call TRBJ1-1; D may be TRBD1 (6 bases). V lost 6 bases, J lost 1 base, and 12 bases lay in between. Germline values: CDR1 MNHNS, CDR2 SASEGT. The CDR3 has 14 residues. CDR3 amino acids: CASRLDSSNTEAFF. Written as DNA, the CDR3 is TGTGCCAGCAGGTTGGACAGCTCGAACACTGAAGCTTTCTTT.